This T cell receptor (beta chain) was profiled in a study of CD8 T cells in ankylosing spondylitis. General observations from the study: Reports say disease-linked clones showed up significantly more in matched ankylosing spondylitis synovial fluid. Past studies reported some motif variants in reactive arthritis synovial fluid and blood.

This clonotype was seen ten or more times. The antigen is undetermined. This CDR3 is built from 14 residues. Germline-derived CDR1 and CDR2 are SGHRS and YFSETQ. The V end lost 7 bases, the J end lost 3 bases, and 16 bases lay between the germline ends. Each TCR beta library was made by quantitative 5'-RACE that incorporated molecular barcodes. TCRdb recomputed calls from the 5' RACE reads with MiXCR, one row per CDR3 protein. The sample consists of some 240,000 distinct CDR3 sequences, roughly 8.6% of them appearing once. The sequence derives from a male donor with ankylosing spondylitis or in good health (not recorded which). The V call is TRBV5-1, the J call TRBJ1-2; maybe TRBD1 (5 bases). The sample comprised blood, either unsorted or a sorted T cell fraction (not recorded which). CDR3 protein: CASVQAPGDYGYTF. The CDR3 nucleotides are TGCGCCAGCGTACAGGCCCCCGGAGACTATGGCTACACCTTC.